This T cell receptor (beta chain) stems from a study of blood T cell repertoires in COVID-19 (TCRdb year 2020). Broadly, across the study: Samples covering the acute and convalescent phases of COVID-19 were provided by collaborators in the United States, Italy and Spain. The material from the prospective study consisted of cDNA or gDNA derived from T cells, B-cell-depleted T cells, or PBMCs. The dataset comprised deeply sampled blood TCRbeta repertoires from subjects exposed to, actively infected with, or recovered from COVID-19. A freely available public database, intended as a resource for researchers studying the immune response to SARS-CoV-2, is where the repertoires were released. The samples were drawn from two sources: the first 160 participants of the ongoing ImmuneRACE study, and 1,200 or so subjects contributed by 6 global collaborators. Sample metadata almost always included a de-identified subject ID, COVID-19 status, age in years and sex. HLA class I and class II types, where available, came from metadata supplied by the sample provider rather than from assay-based typing.

Broader findings and caveats from the paper: How much clinical and demographic metadata was included differed by source and by participant, and the metadata was provided uncurated.

TCRbeta CDR3 regions were amplified from genomic DNA by means of the immunoSEQ Assay, a bias-controlled multiplex PCR. As for how the authors treated the data: The number of nucleated cells in each sample was estimated from the amplification of reference gene primers within the assay. To quantify the absolute abundance of each unique TCRbeta CDR3 rearrangement, sequence reads were collapsed and filtered. For each sample, productive Simpson clonality was calculated as the square root of Simpson's diversity index across productive rearrangements. TCRdb limited this immuneACCESS table to in-frame rearrangements with V and J called. A share of clones is missing; checked studies link under half to unresolved V genes, and the rest is unexplained. V, J and clone size are those of that table, while D and trimming were read from the DNA. The sample table records some 89,000 clones; roughly nine tenths of these occur just once. The ten top clones hold 1.7% of the sample.

Note on this clone: It lacks a known antigen. No per-base quality is available; no much larger clone lies one base away.

Whole blood was collected in K2EDTA tubes by collaborating institutions according to the institutions' own protocols. Collaborator samples were shipped for TCRbeta analysis as frozen whole blood, isolated PBMCs, or DNA extracted from either sample type. Sequencing input: peripheral blood. This receptor was obtained from a man in his sixties with acute or convalescent COVID-19.

Here is the DNA: TGTGCCAGCAGTTCCCAGGCCTATGGCTACACCTTC. This sequence encodes CASSSQAYGYTF. The chain is assembled from TRBV28 and TRBJ1-2, with the D gene call left open. CDR1 MDHEN and CDR2 SYDVKM were looked up in the germline V gene. V and J lose 4 bases and 4 bases, and a span of 7 bases separates them. Measured from the cysteine to the phenylalanine, the CDR3 is 12 residues long. The kept DNA is CDR3 alone, 36 bases in frame from the first base.